This entry features one TCR beta chain sequence. Antigen specificity is unknown. This sample stems from a study of cytomegalovirus exposure and HLA in healthy donors. Findings of the study overall: When analyzed later, a missense DCLRE1C variant was found to be linked to TCR beta V- and J-gene trimming. Another analysis was done later, and it associated around 17,000 TCR beta sequences with HLA alleles at 0.05 false discovery rate. Usually a TCR sequence was rare, but some public TCRs were found in many donors. Per a prior analysis, the majority of TCR beta V segments were productive roughly 87% or roughly 30% of the time.

Amplification used 60 Vbeta primers and 13 Jbeta primers. The assay was immunoSEQ multiplex PCR, and TCRdb's table has in-frame clones only and misses some. Altogether some 170,000 clones are present, 77% being singletons, with the ten largest covering 1.5% to 2%. Germline values: CDR1 GTSNPN, CDR2 SVGIG (reference sequence). Trimming took off 5 bases at V and 4 bases at J, with 14 bases between the two ends. The CDR3 loop spans 13 amino acids. This clonotype was obtained from a woman aged 30 to 39 in good health and CMV-seronegative. Sequenced sample: PBMCs. The rearrangement joins TRBV30 to TRBJ1-1; no definite D call. The CDR3 DNA reads as TGTGCCTGGGCCCGGCGGGTCGGCACTGAAGCTTTCTTT. It translates to CAWARRVGTEAFF.